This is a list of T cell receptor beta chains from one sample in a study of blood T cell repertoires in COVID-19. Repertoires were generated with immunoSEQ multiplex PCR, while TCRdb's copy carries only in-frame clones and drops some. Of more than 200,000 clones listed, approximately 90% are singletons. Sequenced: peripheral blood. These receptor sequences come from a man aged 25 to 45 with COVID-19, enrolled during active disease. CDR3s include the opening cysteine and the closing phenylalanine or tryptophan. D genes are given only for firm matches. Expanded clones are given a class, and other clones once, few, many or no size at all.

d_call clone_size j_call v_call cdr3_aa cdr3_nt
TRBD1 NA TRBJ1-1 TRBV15 CATLGDRGNTEAFF TGTGCCACCTTAGGTGACAGGGGGAACACTGAAGCTTTCTTT
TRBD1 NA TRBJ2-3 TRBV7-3 CASRRGLGVSTDTQYF TGTGCCAGCAGGAGGGGGCTCGGGGTTAGCACAGATACGCAGTATTTT
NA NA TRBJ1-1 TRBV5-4 CASSLSVTEAFF TGTGCCAGCAGCTTGTCTGTCACTGAAGCTTTCTTT
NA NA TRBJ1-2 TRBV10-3 CAISEVGQADYTF TGTGCCATCAGTGAGGTGGGTCAGGCTGACTACACCTTC
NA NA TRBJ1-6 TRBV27 CASRPSPGVGNSPLHF TGTGCCAGCAGACCGTCCCCAGGGGTCGGTAATTCACCCCTCCACTTT
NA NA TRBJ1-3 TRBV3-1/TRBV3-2 CASSQEAGLGNTIYF TGTGCCAGCAGCCAAGAAGCAGGGCTAGGAAACACCATATATTTT
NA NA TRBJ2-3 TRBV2 CASRGEPTDTQYF TGTGCCAGCAGAGGGGAACCCACAGATACGCAGTATTTT
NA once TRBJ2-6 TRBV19 CASSISLSGANVLTF TGTGCCAGTAGTATCTCTCTATCCGGGGCCAACGTCCTGACTTTC
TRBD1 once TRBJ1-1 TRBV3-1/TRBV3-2 CASSQGQGVTEAFF TGTGCCAGCAGCCAGGGTCAGGGGGTCACTGAAGCTTTCTTT
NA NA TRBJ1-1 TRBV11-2 CASSLRVQGLSTEAFF TGTGCCAGCAGCTTACGAGTTCAGGGGTTGAGCACTGAAGCTTTCTTT
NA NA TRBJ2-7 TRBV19 CASSIGRGASYEQYF TGTGCCAGTAGTATTGGACGGGGGGCCTCGTACGAGCAGTACTTC
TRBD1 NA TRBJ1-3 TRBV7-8 CASSLGGTGGSGNTIYF TGTGCCAGCAGCTTAGGTGGGACAGGGGGCTCTGGAAACACCATATATTTT
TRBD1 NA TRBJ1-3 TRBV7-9 CASSSGTGVGNTIYF TGTGCCAGCAGCTCCGGGACAGGGGTAGGAAACACCATATATTTT
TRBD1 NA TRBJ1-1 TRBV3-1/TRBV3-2 CASSQVGDRLNTEAFF TGTGCCAGCAGCCAAGTGGGGGACAGGCTGAACACTGAAGCTTTCTTT
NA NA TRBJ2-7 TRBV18 CASSPRLTGDYEQYF TGTGCCAGCTCACCGAGATTGACGGGGGACTACGAGCAGTACTTC
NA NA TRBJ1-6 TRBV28 CASTRGYSPLHF TGTGCCAGCACCCGGGGGTATTCACCCCTCCACTTT
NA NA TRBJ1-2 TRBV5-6 CASSLLGGGNNYGYTF TGTGCCAGCAGCTTGCTCGGGGGAGGGAACAACTATGGCTACACCTTC
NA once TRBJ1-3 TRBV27 CASSLSGGDYSGNTIYF TGTGCCAGCAGTTTATCGGGTGGGGACTACTCTGGAAACACCATATATTTT
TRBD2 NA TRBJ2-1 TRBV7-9 CASSPGLAGVVNNEQFF TGTGCCAGCAGCCCGGGACTAGCGGGAGTCGTAAACAATGAGCAGTTCTTC
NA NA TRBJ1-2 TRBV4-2 CASSQERNSNYGYTF TGTGCCAGCAGCCAAGAGCGGAACTCGAACTATGGCTACACCTTC
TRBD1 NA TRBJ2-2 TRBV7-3 CASSLRRTGATGELFF TGTGCCAGCAGCTTAAGAAGGACAGGGGCCACCGGGGAGCTGTTTTTT
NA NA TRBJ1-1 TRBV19 CASSRPSWGRMNTEAFF TGTGCCAGTAGTCGACCTTCGTGGGGCCGCATGAACACTGAAGCTTTCTTT
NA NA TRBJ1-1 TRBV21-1 CASSYLPQGRESTEAFF TGTGCCAGCAGCTACCTCCCACAGGGAAGGGAAAGCACTGAAGCTTTCTTT
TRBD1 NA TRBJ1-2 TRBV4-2 CASSQPTGWNYGYTF TGTGCCAGCAGCCAGCCGACAGGGTGGAACTATGGCTACACCTTC
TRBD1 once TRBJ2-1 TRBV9 CASSVTGTGGHNEQFF TGTGCCAGCAGCGTAACCGGGACAGGGGGACACAATGAGCAGTTCTTC
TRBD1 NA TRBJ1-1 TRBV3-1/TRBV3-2 CASSQEQGTWAFF TGTGCCAGCAGCCAAGAACAGGGGACCTGGGCTTTCTTT
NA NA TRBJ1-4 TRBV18 CASSPRDTSNGEKLFF TGTGCCAGCTCACCTAGGGACACCAGCAATGGGGAAAAACTGTTTTTT
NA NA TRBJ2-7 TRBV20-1 CSASWAGVARYEQYF TGCAGTGCTAGTTGGGCCGGGGTGGCTAGGTACGAGCAGTACTTC
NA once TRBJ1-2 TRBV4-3 CASSQDPIGVNYGYTF TGCGCCAGCAGCCAAGATCCCATAGGGGTCAACTATGGCTACACCTTC